This T cell receptor (beta chain) comes out of a study of CD8 T cells in ankylosing spondylitis. Study results and caveats: It appeared that ankylosing spondylitis blood was characterized by a TCR beta motif of about eight highly homologous variants. Certain motif variants had earlier appeared in reactive arthritis synovial fluid and blood. Researchers reportedly found disease-linked clones significantly enriched in matched ankylosing spondylitis synovial fluid. Clones linked to disease, bearing a CD8+ phenotype, were relatively rare in peripheral blood.

In its sample, this clonotype was seen a few times. The antigen is undetermined. With molecular barcodes, quantitative 5'-RACE was used to make the TCR beta libraries. One entry per CDR3 protein results from TCRdb running MiXCR on the 5' RACE reads. The table includes 700,000 to 850,000 distinct CDR3 sequences, approximately 12% detected once. The germline CDR1 and CDR2 sequences are DFQATT and SNEGSKA (reference sequence). The CDR3 consists of 14 residues. V gave up 5 bases and J gave up 0 bases, with 11 bases separating them. The chain employs TRBV20-1 and TRBJ2-1; weak D call: TRBD2 (5 bases). Material for sequencing was blood, either unsorted or a sorted T cell fraction (not recorded which). The receptor was derived from a male donor with ankylosing spondylitis. The CDR3 spells CSAHAGSSYNEQFF. The CDR3 nucleotides read TGCAGTGCTCACGCGGGTTCCTCCTACAATGAGCAGTTCTTC.